The count of the clone carrying this TCR beta chain is one. What it binds is not known. These data are taken from a study of cytomegalovirus exposure and HLA in healthy donors. Study summary: A previous analysis identified around 120 million unique TCR beta sequences derived from about 180 million T cells.

V lost 7 bases and J lost 1; bases outside the gene matches: 4. Germline V gives CDR1 LNHDA, CDR2 SQIVND (reference sequence). The CDR3 is 13 residues long. The PCR was carried out with 60 Vbeta primers and 13 Jbeta primers. Sequenced by immunoSEQ multiplex PCR; TCRdb stores in-frame clones only, minus some. Here the sample spans about 190,000 clones, 79% being singletons. Findings and caveats of the study: Indistinguishable V segments, including TRBV6-2 and TRBV6-3, were excluded.

Sequenced: PBMCs. This chain uses TRBV19 with TRBJ2-7; 7 bases are a match to TRBD1. The TCR sequence derives from a young woman in good health and CMV-seronegative. This CDR3 reads CASTRGQSYEQYF. The DNA of the CDR3 is TGTGCCAGTACACGGGGACAGTCCTACGAGCAGTACTTC.